The 6 T cell receptor beta chains presented below share a single source sample, sequenced in a study of cytomegalovirus exposure and HLA in healthy donors. PCR involved 60 Vbeta and 13 Jbeta primers. Produced via immunoSEQ multiplex PCR; TCRdb's table is partial and in-frame only. The profile shows 90,000 to 120,000 clones, less than 85% of them singletons. The sequenced sample was PBMCs. All receptors come from a woman in her forties in good health and CMV-seropositive.

The gene calls are TRBV7-2 and TRBJ2-7; TRBD1 agrees at 7 bases. This CDR3 is built from 13 residues. J lost 2 bases, V lost 6 bases, and 4 bases had no gene match. Germline values: CDR1 SGHTA, CDR2 FQGNSA. The CDR3 spells CASRLQGTYEQYF. The CDR3 coding sequence is TGTGCCAGCAGGTTACAGGGGACCTACGAGCAGTACTTC.

This clone was counted a few times. The chain is built from TRBV2 and TRBJ2-3; possibly TRBD1 for D (5 bases). CDR1 and CDR2 from the germline V gene are SNHLY and FYNNEI. Trimming shortened V by 4 bases and J by 1 base, and 9 bases separated the two germline ends. The CDR3 extends over 14 amino acids. CDR3 amino acids: CASSGQIRTDTQYF. The CDR3 region has the DNA TGTGCCAGCAGTGGACAGATTCGCACAGATACGCAGTATTTT.

The chain is built from TRBV7-2 and TRBJ1-1; D unresolved. Trimming stripped 5 bases from V and 0 bases from J, with 7 bases between. The germline CDR1 and CDR2 sequences are SGHTA and FQGNSA. The CDR3 loop spans 13 amino acids. The CDR3 region has the DNA TGTGCCAGCAGCCCCATCATGAACACTGAAGCTTTCTTT. It translates to CASSPIMNTEAFF.

This chain links TRBV29-1 with TRBJ1-1; possibly TRBD1 for D (6 bases). V shed 6 bases and J shed 3 bases, with 17 bases lying between them. This CDR3 is built from 14 residues. CDR1 is SQVTM, CDR2 ANQGSEA, per germline. CDR3 protein: CSVSGQRGDTEAFF. The CDR3 nucleotides are TGCAGCGTCTCGGGACAAAGGGGTGACACTGAAGCTTTCTTT.

This clone was observed a handful of times. J is TRBJ2-3 and V is TRBV30; no clear D gene. V was trimmed by 2 bases and J by 0 bases, leaving 12 bases between them. The CDR3 spans 15 residues. CDR1 and CDR2 (germline): GTSNPN, SVGIG (reference sequence). In nucleotides, the CDR3 is TGTGCCTGGAGTAAGGCCAAGACTAGCACAGATACGCAGTATTTT. As protein: CAWSKAKTSTDTQYF.

V gene TRBV18 combines with J gene TRBJ1-1; a weak D match, TRBD1 (5 bases). Germline V gene lookup returns CDR1 KGHSH and CDR2 LQKENI. Trimming removed 3 bases at V and 4 bases at J, with 15 bases between. This CDR3 is built from 15 residues. This CDR3 is CASSPPKDSPTEAFF. DNA for the CDR3: TGTGCCAGCTCACCCCCGAAAGACAGTCCCACTGAAGCTTTCTTT.